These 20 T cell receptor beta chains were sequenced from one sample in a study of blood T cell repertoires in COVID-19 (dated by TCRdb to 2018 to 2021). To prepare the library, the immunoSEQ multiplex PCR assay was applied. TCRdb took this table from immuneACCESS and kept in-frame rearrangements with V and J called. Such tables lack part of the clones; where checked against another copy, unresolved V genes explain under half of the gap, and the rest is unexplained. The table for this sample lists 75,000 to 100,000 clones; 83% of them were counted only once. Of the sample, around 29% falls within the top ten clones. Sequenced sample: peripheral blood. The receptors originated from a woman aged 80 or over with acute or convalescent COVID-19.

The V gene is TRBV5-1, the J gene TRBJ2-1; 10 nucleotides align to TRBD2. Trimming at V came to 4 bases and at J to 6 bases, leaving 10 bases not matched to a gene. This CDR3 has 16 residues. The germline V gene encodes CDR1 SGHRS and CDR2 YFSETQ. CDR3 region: CASSGSGTSEPNEQFF. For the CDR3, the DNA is TGCGCCAGCAGCGGGTCCGGGACTAGCGAGCCCAATGAGCAGTTCTTC.

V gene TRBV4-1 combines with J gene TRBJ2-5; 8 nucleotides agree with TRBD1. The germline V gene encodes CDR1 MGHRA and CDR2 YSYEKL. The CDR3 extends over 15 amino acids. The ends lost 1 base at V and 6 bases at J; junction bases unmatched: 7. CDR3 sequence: CASSQVSGGRKTQYF. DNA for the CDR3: TGCGCCAGCAGCCAAGTGTCAGGGGGCAGGAAGACCCAGTACTTC.

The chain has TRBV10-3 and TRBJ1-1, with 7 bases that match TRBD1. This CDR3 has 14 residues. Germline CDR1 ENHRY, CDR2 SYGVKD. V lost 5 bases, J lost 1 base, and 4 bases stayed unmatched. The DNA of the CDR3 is TGTGCCATCAGTACAGAGGGGGCGAACACTGAAGCTTTCTTT. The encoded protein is CAISTEGANTEAFF.

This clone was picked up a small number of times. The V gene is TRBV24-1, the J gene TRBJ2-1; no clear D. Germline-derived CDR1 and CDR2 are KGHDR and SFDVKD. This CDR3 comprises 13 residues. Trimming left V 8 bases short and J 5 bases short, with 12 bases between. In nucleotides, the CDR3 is TGTGCCACCACGTCCGTTGCGGACAATGAGCAGTTCTTC. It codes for CATTSVADNEQFF.

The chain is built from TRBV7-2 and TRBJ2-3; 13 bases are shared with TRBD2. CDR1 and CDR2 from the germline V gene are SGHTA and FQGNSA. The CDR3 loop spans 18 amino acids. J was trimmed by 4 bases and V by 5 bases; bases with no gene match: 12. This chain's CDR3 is CASSPTQLLAGGPDTQYF. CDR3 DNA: TGTGCCAGCAGCCCGACCCAATTACTAGCGGGAGGGCCAGATACGCAGTATTTT.

CDR3 in amino acids: CASSPGDSYQPQHF. CDR3 in DNA: TGTGCCAGCTCACCTGGGGACAGTTATCAGCCCCAGCATTTT. The rearrangement joins TRBV18 to TRBJ1-5; 7 bases fit TRBD1. Germline CDR1 and CDR2: KGHSH and LQKENI. With 3 bases clipped from V and 5 bases from J, the junction kept 4 bases outside the gene matches. The CDR3 length is 14 residues.

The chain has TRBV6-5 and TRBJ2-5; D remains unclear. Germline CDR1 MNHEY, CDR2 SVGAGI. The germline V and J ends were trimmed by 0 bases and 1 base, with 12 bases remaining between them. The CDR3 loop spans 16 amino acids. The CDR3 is CASSYSFDPVQETQYF. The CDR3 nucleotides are TGTGCCAGCAGTTACTCGTTTGATCCGGTCCAAGAGACCCAGTACTTC.

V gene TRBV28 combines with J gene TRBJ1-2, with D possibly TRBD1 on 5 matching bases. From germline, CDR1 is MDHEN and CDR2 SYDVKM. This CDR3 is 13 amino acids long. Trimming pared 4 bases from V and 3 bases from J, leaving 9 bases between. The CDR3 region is CASSSGLHYGYTF. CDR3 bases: TGTGCCAGCAGTTCGGGACTCCACTATGGCTACACCTTC.

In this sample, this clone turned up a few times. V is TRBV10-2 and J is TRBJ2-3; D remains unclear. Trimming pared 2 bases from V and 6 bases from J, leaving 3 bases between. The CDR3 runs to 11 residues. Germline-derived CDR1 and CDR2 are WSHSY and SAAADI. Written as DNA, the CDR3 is TGCGCCAGCAGTGAGCGGGATACGCAGTATTTT. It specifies CASSERDTQYF.

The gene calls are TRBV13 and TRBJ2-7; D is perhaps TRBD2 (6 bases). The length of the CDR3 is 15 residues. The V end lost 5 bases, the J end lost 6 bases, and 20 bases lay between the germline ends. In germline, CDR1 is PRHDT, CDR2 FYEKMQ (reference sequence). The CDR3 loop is CASSDDGGIGGEQYF. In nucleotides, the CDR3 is TGTGCCAGCAGCGACGATGGCGGGATAGGCGGCGAGCAGTACTTC.

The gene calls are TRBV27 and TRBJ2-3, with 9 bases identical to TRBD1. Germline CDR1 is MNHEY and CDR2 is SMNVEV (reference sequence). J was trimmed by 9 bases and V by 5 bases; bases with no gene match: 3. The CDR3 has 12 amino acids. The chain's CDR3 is CASSQTGGTQYF. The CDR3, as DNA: TGTGCCAGCAGTCAAACAGGGGGCACGCAGTATTTT.

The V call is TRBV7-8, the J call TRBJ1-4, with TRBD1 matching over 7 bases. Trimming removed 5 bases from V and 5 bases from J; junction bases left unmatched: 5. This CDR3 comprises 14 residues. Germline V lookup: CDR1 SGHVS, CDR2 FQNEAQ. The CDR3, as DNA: TGTGCCAGCAGCCAGGGACAGTGGAATGAAAAACTGTTTTTT. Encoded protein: CASSQGQWNEKLFF.

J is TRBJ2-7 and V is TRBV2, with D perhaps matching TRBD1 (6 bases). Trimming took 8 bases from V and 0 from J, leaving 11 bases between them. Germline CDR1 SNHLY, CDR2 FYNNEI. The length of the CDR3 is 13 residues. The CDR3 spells CASLRDTSYEQYF. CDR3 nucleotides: TGTGCCAGCCTCCGGGACACCTCCTACGAGCAGTACTTC. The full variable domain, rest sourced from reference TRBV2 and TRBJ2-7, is EPEVTQTPSHQVTQMGQEVILRCVPISNHLYFYWYRQILGQKVEFLVSFYNNEISEKSEIFDDQFSVERPDGSNFTLKIRSTKLEDSAMYFCASLRDTSYEQYFGPGTRLTVT.

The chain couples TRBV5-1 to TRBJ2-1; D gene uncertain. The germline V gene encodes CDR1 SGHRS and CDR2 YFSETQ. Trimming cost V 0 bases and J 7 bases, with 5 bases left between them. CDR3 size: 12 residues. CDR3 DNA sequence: TGCGCCAGCAGCTTGGGTCAGAATGAGCAGTTCTTC. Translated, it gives CASSLGQNEQFF.

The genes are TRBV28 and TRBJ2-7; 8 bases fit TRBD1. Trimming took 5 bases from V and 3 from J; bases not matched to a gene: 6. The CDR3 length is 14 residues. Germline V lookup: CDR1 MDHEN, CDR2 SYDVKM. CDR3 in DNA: TGTGCCAGCAGTGCAGGGGGCGTAGTCTACGAGCAGTACTTC. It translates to CASSAGGVVYEQYF.

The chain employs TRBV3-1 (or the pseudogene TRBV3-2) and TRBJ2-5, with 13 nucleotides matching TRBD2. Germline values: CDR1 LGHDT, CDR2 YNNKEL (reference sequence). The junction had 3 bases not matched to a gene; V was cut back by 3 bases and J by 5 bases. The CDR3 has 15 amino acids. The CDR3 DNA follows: TGTGCCAGCAGCCACGGACTAGCGGGAGTTGAGACCCAGTACTTC. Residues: CASSHGLAGVETQYF.

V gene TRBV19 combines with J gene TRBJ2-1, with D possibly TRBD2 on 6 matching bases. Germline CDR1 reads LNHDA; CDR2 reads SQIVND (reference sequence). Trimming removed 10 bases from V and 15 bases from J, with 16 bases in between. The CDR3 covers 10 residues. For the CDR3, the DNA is TGTGCCACAGGACGGGAGAGTATGTTCTTC. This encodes CATGRESMFF. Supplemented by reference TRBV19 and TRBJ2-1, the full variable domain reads DGGITQSPKYLFRKEGQNVTLSCEQNLNHDAMYWYRQDPGQGLRLIYYSQIVNDFQKGDIAEGYSVSREKKESFPLTVTSAQKNPTAFYLCATGRESMFFGPGTRLTVL.

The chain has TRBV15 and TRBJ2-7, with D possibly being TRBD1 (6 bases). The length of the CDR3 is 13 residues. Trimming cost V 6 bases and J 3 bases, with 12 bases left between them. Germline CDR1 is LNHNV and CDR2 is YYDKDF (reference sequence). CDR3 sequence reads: CATRKTGLYEQYF. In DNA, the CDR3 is TGTGCCACCAGAAAAACAGGGCTCTACGAGCAGTACTTC.

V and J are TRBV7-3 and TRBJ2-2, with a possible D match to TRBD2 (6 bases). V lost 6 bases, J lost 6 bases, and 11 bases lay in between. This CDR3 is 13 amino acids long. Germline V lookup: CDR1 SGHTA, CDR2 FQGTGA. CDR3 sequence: CASSYLASGELFF. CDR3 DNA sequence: TGTGCCAGCAGTTACCTAGCGTCCGGGGAGCTGTTTTTT. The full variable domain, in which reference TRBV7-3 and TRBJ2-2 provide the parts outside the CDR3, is GAGVSQTPSNKVTEKGKYVELRCDPISGHTALYWYRQSLGQGPEFLIYFQGTGAADDSGLPNDRFFAVRPEGSVSTLKIQRTERGDSAVYLCASSYLASGELFFGEGSRLTVL.

Here the CDR3 DNA reads TGTGCCAGCAGTTTGTCAGTTTCCTACGAGCAGTACTTC. This codes for CASSLSVSYEQYF. V gene TRBV27 combines with J gene TRBJ2-7, with no clear D. The germline gives CDR1 MNHEY, CDR2 SMNVEV (reference sequence). The V gene lost 3 bases and the J gene lost 1 base, with 7 bases spanning the gap. The CDR3 is 13 residues long.